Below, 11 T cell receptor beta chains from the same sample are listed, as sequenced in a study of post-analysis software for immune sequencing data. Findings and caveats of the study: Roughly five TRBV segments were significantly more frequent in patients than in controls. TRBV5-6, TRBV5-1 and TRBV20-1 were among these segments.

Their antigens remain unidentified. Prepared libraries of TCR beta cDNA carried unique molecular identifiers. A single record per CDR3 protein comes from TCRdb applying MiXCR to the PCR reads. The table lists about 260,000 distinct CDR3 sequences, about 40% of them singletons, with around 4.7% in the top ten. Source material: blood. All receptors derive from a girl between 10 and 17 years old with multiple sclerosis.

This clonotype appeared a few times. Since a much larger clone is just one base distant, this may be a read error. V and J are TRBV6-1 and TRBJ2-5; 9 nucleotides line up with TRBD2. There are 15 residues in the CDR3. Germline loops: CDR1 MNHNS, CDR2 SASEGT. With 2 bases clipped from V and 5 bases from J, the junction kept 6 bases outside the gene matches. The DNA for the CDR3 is TGTGCCAGCAGTGAATTAGCGGGAGCCCGGGAGACCCAGTACTTC. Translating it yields CASSELAGARETQYF.

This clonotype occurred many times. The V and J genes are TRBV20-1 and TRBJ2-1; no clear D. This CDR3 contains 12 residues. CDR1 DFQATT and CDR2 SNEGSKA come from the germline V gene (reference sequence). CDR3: CSLELDDNEQFF. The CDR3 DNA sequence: TGCAGCCTCGAGCTGGATGACAATGAGCAGTTCTTC.

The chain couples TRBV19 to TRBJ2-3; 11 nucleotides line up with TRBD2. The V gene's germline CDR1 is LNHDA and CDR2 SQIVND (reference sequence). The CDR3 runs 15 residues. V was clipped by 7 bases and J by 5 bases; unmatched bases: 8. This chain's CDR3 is CASMGASGGRDTQYF. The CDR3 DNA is TGTGCCAGTATGGGCGCTAGCGGGGGGAGAGATACGCAGTATTTT.

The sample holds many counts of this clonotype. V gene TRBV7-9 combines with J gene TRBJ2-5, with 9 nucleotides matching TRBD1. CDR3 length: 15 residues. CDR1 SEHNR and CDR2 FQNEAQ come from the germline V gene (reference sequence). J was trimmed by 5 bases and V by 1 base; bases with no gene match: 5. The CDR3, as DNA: TGTGCCAGCAGCTTAGAGGGACAGGGTACGGAGACCCAGTACTTC. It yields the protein CASSLEGQGTETQYF. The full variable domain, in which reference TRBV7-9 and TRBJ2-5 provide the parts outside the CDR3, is DTGVSQNPRHKITKRGQNVTFRCDPISEHNRLYWYRQTLGQGPEFLTYFQNEAQLEKSRLLSDRFSAERPKGSFSTLEIQRTEQGDSAMYLCASSLEGQGTETQYFGPGTRLLVL.

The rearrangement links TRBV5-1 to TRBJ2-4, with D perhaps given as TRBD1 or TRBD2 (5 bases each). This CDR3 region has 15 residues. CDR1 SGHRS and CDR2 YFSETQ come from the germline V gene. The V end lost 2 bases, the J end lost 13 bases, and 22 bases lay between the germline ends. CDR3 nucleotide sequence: TGCGCCAGCAGCTTCAGGCAGGACCTACGAGGGGAGCAGTACTTC. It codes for CASSFRQDLRGEQYF.

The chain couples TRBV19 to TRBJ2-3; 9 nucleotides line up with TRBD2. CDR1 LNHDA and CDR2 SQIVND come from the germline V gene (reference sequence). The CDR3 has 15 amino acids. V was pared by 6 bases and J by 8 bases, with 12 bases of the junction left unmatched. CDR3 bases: TGTGCCAGTAGCCAGCTCGGCGGGAGGGCCAGTACGCAGTATTTT. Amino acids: CASSQLGGRASTQYF.

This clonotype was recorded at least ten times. The CDR3 nucleotides are TGCGCCAGCAGCCAAGAAGATTGGGGAACCGGCACTGAAGCTTTCTTT. Translated: CASSQEDWGTGTEAFF. The rearrangement joins TRBV4-1 to TRBJ1-1; D not certain. This CDR3 comprises 16 residues. Between the trimmed V and J ends, which lost 0 bases and 4 bases, there was a span of 15 bases. Germline V gene sequence: CDR1 MGHRA, CDR2 YSYEKL.

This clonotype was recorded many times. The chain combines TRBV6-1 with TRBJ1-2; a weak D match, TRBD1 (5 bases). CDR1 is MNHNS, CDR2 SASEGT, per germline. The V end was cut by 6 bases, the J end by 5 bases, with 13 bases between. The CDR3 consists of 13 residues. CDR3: CASRTQTDYGYTF. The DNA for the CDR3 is TGTGCCAGCAGGACCCAGACAGATTATGGCTACACCTTC.

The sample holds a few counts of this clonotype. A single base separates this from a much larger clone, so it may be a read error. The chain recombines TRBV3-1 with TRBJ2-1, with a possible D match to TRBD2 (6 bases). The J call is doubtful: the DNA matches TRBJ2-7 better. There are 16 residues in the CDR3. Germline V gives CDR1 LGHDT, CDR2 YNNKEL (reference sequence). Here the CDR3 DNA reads TGTGCCAGCAGCTTACATGCGGGGATATCCTACAATGAGCAGTACTTC. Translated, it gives CASSLHAGISYNEQYF.

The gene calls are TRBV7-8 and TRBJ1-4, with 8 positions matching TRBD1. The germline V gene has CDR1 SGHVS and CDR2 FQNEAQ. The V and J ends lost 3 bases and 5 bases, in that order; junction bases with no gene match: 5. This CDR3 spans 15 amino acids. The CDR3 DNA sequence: TGTGCCAGCAGCTTCGGACAGGGACGGAATGAAAAACTGTTTTTT. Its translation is CASSFGQGRNEKLFF.

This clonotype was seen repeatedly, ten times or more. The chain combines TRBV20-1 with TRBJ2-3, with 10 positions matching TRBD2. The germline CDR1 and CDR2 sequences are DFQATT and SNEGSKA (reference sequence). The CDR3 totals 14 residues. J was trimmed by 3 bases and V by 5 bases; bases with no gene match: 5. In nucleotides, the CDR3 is TGCAGTGCTGCCGGGACTAGCGAGACAGATACGCAGTATTTT. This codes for CSAAGTSETDTQYF.